This T cell receptor (beta chain) is drawn from a study of technical replicates of blood from a few donors listed by TCRdb under 2017. Spanning cysteine to phenylalanine, the CDR3 consists of 14 amino acids. CDR3 DNA only is kept here, 42 bases in frame from base 1. V trim: 4 bases; J trim: 5 bases; unmatched bases: 5. Per the germline V gene (reference sequence), SGHNT is the CDR1 and YYREEE is the CDR2. Comment on this clone: Its antigen is currently not known. No quality values exist for individual bases; no much larger clone is one base distant.

Library preparation was by the immunoSEQ multiplex PCR assay. Here the immuneACCESS table is served through TCRdb, limited to in-frame sequences with V and J called. Missing clones are a known gap in these copies; in checked studies unresolved V genes cover under half, and the rest lacks a known reason. A total of about 85,000 clones appear in this sample, around 94% of them only once. The ten top clones hold roughly 0.25% of the sample. The specimen sequenced was T cells isolated from PBMCs. The TCR sequence derives from a human donor in good health. The sequence joins TRBV5-4 to TRBJ2-7; TRBD1 fits 11 bases in the junction. The nucleotide sequence reads TGTGCCAGCAGCCCCCGGACAGGGGGCGACGAGCAGTACTTC. This is translated as CASSPRTGGDEQYF. The CDR3, completed at both ends by the reference TRBV5-4 and TRBJ2-7 genes, gives the full variable domain ETGVTQSPTHLIKTRGQQVTLRCSSQSGHNTVSWYQQALGQGPQFIFQYYREEENGRGNFPPRFSGLQFPNYSSELNVNALELDDSALYLCASSPRTGGDEQYFGPGTRLTVT.